A selection of T cell receptor beta chains follows, all from one sample in a study of blood T cell repertoires in COVID-19. Sequenced by immunoSEQ multiplex PCR; TCRdb stores in-frame clones only, minus some. This table has approximately 310,000 clones, 89% appearing once. Sequences were obtained from PBMCs or T cells enriched from blood (not recorded which). The receptors were sampled from a man aged 55 to 70 who had recovered from COVID-19. CDR3s include the opening cysteine and the closing phenylalanine or tryptophan. D genes are given only for firm matches. Not all rows give a size; the values are once, few, many and, for expanded clones, a class.

NA	TRBV5-1	TRBJ1-4	NA	CASSLEVGGRGGEKLFF	TGCGCCAGCAGCTTGGAAGTTGGGGGCCGGGGTGGCGAAAAACTGTTTTTT
NA	TRBV28	TRBJ2-7	NA	CASSLPPNEQYF	TGTGCCAGCAGTTTACCCCCCAACGAGCAGTACTTC
NA	TRBV7-9	TRBJ1-1	NA	CASSLGPGTTEAFF	TGTGCCAGCAGCTTAGGTCCAGGTACGACTGAAGCTTTCTTT
NA	TRBV5-1	TRBJ2-5	TRBD2	CASSPPGGGQETQYF	TGCGCCAGCAGCCCGCCCGGGGGAGGGCAAGAGACCCAGTACTTC
NA	TRBV4-1	TRBJ1-3	NA	CASSLNSGGGPYGNTIYF	TGCGCCAGCAGCCTTAACTCTGGGGGGGGGCCTTACGGAAACACCATATATTTT
NA	TRBV3-1/TRBV3-2	TRBJ2-1	NA	CASSQEGAQFF	TGTGCCAGCAGCCAAGAAGGGGCACAGTTCTTC
NA	TRBV18	TRBJ1-2	NA	CASSLTEYYGYTF	TGTGCCAGCTCACTGACAGAGTACTATGGCTACACCTTC
NA	TRBV2	TRBJ1-6	NA	CASRGGSGEWSYNSPLHF	TGTGCCAGCAGGGGAGGGTCCGGGGAGTGGTCCTATAATTCACCCCTCCACTTT
NA	TRBV2	TRBJ2-7	TRBD1	CASIQGASYEQYF	TGTGCCAGCATACAGGGGGCATCCTACGAGCAGTACTTC
NA	TRBV4-1	TRBJ1-2	NA	CASSRGDASNYGYTF	TGCGCCAGCAGCCGAGGCGATGCATCTAACTATGGCTACACCTTC
NA	TRBV9	TRBJ2-4	NA	CASSVGGSTVLNIQYF	TGTGCCAGCAGCGTAGGCGGATCCACGGTTTTAAACATTCAGTACTTC
NA	TRBV19	TRBJ1-5	NA	CASSITPGSNQPQHF	TGTGCCAGTAGTATTACCCCAGGGAGCAATCAGCCCCAGCATTTT
NA	TRBV6-6	TRBJ2-1	TRBD1	CASSKFTGGNEQFF	TGTGCCAGCAGTAAGTTTACAGGGGGGAATGAGCAGTTCTTC
NA	TRBV4-1	TRBJ2-3	NA	CASSQDFRASGTDTQYF	TGCGCCAGCAGCCAAGATTTCCGAGCTAGCGGCACAGATACGCAGTATTTT
NA	TRBV19	TRBJ1-5	NA	CASSGDTYSNQPQHF	TGTGCCAGTAGTGGGGACACATATAGCAATCAGCCCCAGCATTTT
once	TRBV7-2	TRBJ2-5	NA	CASSLVGSLSETQYF	TGTGCCAGCAGCTTAGTCGGGAGTCTGTCGGAGACCCAGTACTTC
NA	TRBV5-6	TRBJ2-7	NA	CASSLYTYEQYF	TGTGCCAGCAGCTTGTATACCTACGAGCAGTACTTC
NA	TRBV28	TRBJ1-2	NA	CASSKGGADYGYTF	TGTGCCAGCAGTAAGGGAGGGGCGGACTATGGCTACACCTTC
NA	TRBV20-1	TRBJ1-5	NA	CSAALQGPQHF	TGCAGTGCCGCTTTACAGGGGCCCCAGCATTTT
once	TRBV5-1	TRBJ2-1	TRBD2	CASIPTGGPNEQFF	TGCGCCAGCATACCTACGGGAGGGCCGAATGAGCAGTTCTTC
NA	TRBV7-9	TRBJ2-2	NA	CASSSQGPNTGELFF	TGTGCCAGCAGCTCGCAGGGGCCGAACACCGGGGAGCTGTTTTTT
NA	TRBV19	TRBJ2-1	TRBD1	CASRRTGGSYNEQFF	TGTGCCAGTAGAAGGACAGGGGGCTCCTACAATGAGCAGTTCTTC
NA	TRBV13	TRBJ1-4	TRBD1	CASSARDRVEKLFF	TGTGCCAGCAGCGCCCGGGACAGGGTTGAAAAACTGTTTTTT
NA	TRBV7-3	TRBJ2-7	NA	CASSAQGSSYEQYF	TGTGCCAGCAGCGCACAGGGTAGCTCCTACGAGCAGTACTTC
NA	TRBV19	TRBJ2-2	TRBD2	CASSTGLAGELFF	TGTGCCAGTAGTACAGGACTAGCCGGGGAGCTGTTTTTT
NA	TRBV5-8	TRBJ2-5	NA	CASSLARVRQETQYF	TGTGCCAGCAGCTTGGCCCGGGTGAGGCAAGAGACCCAGTACTTC
NA	TRBV4-1	TRBJ2-1	TRBD2	CASSRLAGGINEQFF	TGCGCCAGCAGCCGTCTAGCGGGAGGAATAAATGAGCAGTTCTTC
few	TRBV9	TRBJ2-1	TRBD1	CASSVAGGETKEQFF	TGTGCCAGCAGCGTAGCAGGGGGCGAGACTAAGGAGCAGTTCTTC
NA	TRBV4-1	TRBJ2-2	TRBD1	CASSRGTGGANTGELFF	TGCGCCAGCAGCCGAGGTACAGGGGGCGCGAACACCGGGGAGCTGTTTTTT
NA	TRBV28	TRBJ1-5	NA	CASSLSWAQPQHF	TGTGCCAGCAGTTTATCTTGGGCCCAGCCCCAGCATTTT
NA	TRBV5-6	TRBJ2-2	NA	CATLRGRPYTGELFF	TGTGCCACCCTCAGGGGCAGGCCATACACCGGGGAGCTGTTTTTT
NA	TRBV6-5	TRBJ1-6	NA	CASSYSNPGASPLHF	TGTGCCAGCAGTTACTCGAACCCAGGGGCTTCACCCCTCCACTTT
NA	TRBV24-1	TRBJ2-2	TRBD2	CATSGGGRLPTNTGELFF	TGTGCCACCAGTGGCGGGGGAAGGCTCCCCACGAACACCGGGGAGCTGTTTTTT
NA	TRBV7-2	TRBJ1-3	NA	CASSLVRSASGNTIYF	TGTGCCAGCAGCTTAGTGAGGTCGGCCTCTGGAAACACCATATATTTT
NA	TRBV25-1	TRBJ2-2	NA	CASSAGMNTGELFF	TGTGCCAGCAGTGCAGGGATGAACACCGGGGAGCTGTTTTTT
NA	TRBV7-3	TRBJ2-5	NA	CASSLMAGVGETQYF	TGTGCCAGCAGCTTAATGGCAGGGGTGGGGGAGACCCAGTACTTC
NA	TRBV7-3	TRBJ2-7	TRBD2	CASSLGSSGTSYEQYF	TGTGCCAGCAGCTTAGGATCTAGCGGAACGTCCTACGAGCAGTACTTC
NA	TRBV18	TRBJ2-1	TRBD2	CASSPLGTSGSDEQFF	TGTGCCAGCTCACCACTCGGGACTAGCGGGAGCGATGAGCAGTTCTTC
once	TRBV11-3	TRBJ2-5	NA	CASSSASGSQETQYF	TGTGCCAGCAGCTCCGCCTCAGGATCACAAGAGACCCAGTACTTC
once	TRBV7-9	TRBJ2-1	NA	CASSAQSGLEQFF	TGTGCCAGCAGCGCTCAGAGCGGACTTGAGCAGTTCTTC
NA	TRBV9	TRBJ1-1	TRBD1	CASSAGQPNTEAFF	TGTGCCAGCAGCGCGGGACAGCCGAACACTGAAGCTTTCTTT
NA	TRBV19	TRBJ2-7	NA	CASSPGVGYEQYF	TGTGCCAGTAGCCCCGGGGTGGGCTACGAGCAGTACTTC
NA	TRBV27	TRBJ2-5	TRBD1	CASSRQSQDRGYFETQYF	TGTGCCAGCAGCCGACAAAGCCAGGACAGGGGATATTTTGAGACCCAGTACTTC
NA	TRBV7-9	TRBJ2-5	NA	CASSFAGAETQYF	TGTGCCAGCAGCTTTGCTGGGGCCGAGACCCAGTACTTC
NA	TRBV5-1	TRBJ2-1	NA	CASSLWGGTSSYNEQFF	TGCGCCAGCAGCTTATGGGGAGGGACAAGCTCCTACAATGAGCAGTTCTTC
NA	TRBV7-6	TRBJ2-3	NA	CASSTGPSTDTQYF	TGTGCCAGCAGCACAGGTCCCAGCACAGATACGCAGTATTTT
once	TRBV14	TRBJ2-7	TRBD1	CASSLPGQGAYEQYF	TGTGCCAGCAGCCTTCCGGGACAGGGGGCTTACGAGCAGTACTTC
NA	TRBV28	TRBJ1-2	NA	CASRSPGDGDGYTF	TGTGCCAGCAGATCCCCGGGGGATGGCGATGGCTACACCTTC
NA	TRBV5-5	TRBJ1-5	TRBD1	CASSGDAGGNQPQHF	TGTGCCAGCAGCGGCGATGCAGGGGGAAATCAGCCCCAGCATTTT
NA	TRBV7-9	TRBJ2-2	NA	CASSLSTGELFF	TGTGCCAGCAGCCTCAGCACCGGGGAGCTGTTTTTT
few	TRBV3-1/TRBV3-2	TRBJ2-2	TRBD2	CASSPALAGETGELFF	TGTGCCAGCAGCCCGGCTTTAGCGGGAGAGACCGGGGAGCTGTTTTTT
once	TRBV6-5	TRBJ1-1	NA	CASSLDSLYTEAFF	TGTGCCAGCAGCTTGGACAGTCTATACACTGAAGCTTTCTTT
NA	TRBV7-9	TRBJ2-5	NA	CASSPWGLQGSQETQYF	TGTGCCAGCAGTCCCTGGGGGCTCCAGGGCAGCCAAGAGACCCAGTACTTC